This is a list of T cell receptor beta chains from one sample in a study of blood T cell repertoires in COVID-19. Assay: immunoSEQ multiplex PCR; the TCRdb copy retains only in-frame clones and omits some. Of under 200,000 clones listed, over 70% are singletons. The sample taken for sequencing was PBMCs or T cells enriched from blood (not recorded which). The receptors originated from a woman aged 35 to 49 with acute COVID-19. CDR3s include the opening cysteine and the closing phenylalanine or tryptophan. A D gene is named only where the DNA matches it firmly. A row's size may be missing; if present it is once, few, many or a size class.

V	J	D	size	CDR3	DNA
TRBV10-3	TRBJ1-2	.	.	CAIRAGDNYGYTF	TGTGCCATCAGGGCAGGGGACAACTATGGCTACACCTTC
TRBV28	TRBJ1-2	.	.	CASRMSEYGYTF	TGTGCCAGCAGAATGTCGGAGTATGGCTACACCTTC
TRBV6-6	TRBJ1-5	.	.	CASSYYGEAEPQHF	TGTGCCAGCAGTTACTACGGCGAGGCCGAACCCCAGCATTTT
TRBV5-1	TRBJ2-1	.	.	CASSSSGQTEFF	TGCGCCAGCAGCTCCAGCGGCCAGACCGAGTTCTTC
TRBV5-4	TRBJ2-2	.	.	CASSLANTGELFF	TGTGCCAGCAGCTTGGCTAACACCGGGGAGCTGTTTTTT
TRBV24-1	TRBJ2-2	TRBD2	.	CATSDSPGASGSRNTGELFF	TGTGCCACCAGTGATTCCCCCGGGGCTAGCGGGAGTAGGAACACCGGGGAGCTGTTTTTT
TRBV7-9	TRBJ2-5	.	.	CASSLGPGGMTETQYF	TGTGCCAGCAGCTTAGGCCCAGGGGGGATGACAGAGACCCAGTACTTC
TRBV2	TRBJ1-2	.	.	CASHRQNQHTTF	TGTGCCAGCCATCGACAGAACCAACATACGACCTTC
TRBV30	TRBJ2-5	.	.	CAWSPGQVTQYF	TGTGCCTGGAGTCCGGGACAAGTGACCCAGTACTTC
TRBV12-3/TRBV12-4	TRBJ2-3	TRBD1	.	CATMTGGTDTQYF	TGTGCCACCATGACAGGGGGCACCGATACGCAGTATTTT
TRBV19	TRBJ2-7	TRBD1	once	CASSIYGTGAEQYF	TGTGCCAGTAGTATATATGGGACAGGGGCTGAGCAGTACTTC
TRBV7-2	TRBJ1-2	TRBD1	.	CASSWGDRNYGYTF	TGTGCCAGCAGCTGGGGGGACAGAAACTATGGCTACACCTTC
TRBV2	TRBJ2-5	TRBD2	.	CASTVRGGETQYF	TGTGCCAGCACCGTTCGGGGGGGGGAGACCCAGTACTTC
TRBV11-2	TRBJ2-6	TRBD1	few	CASSLGEGALDVLTF	TGTGCCAGCAGCTTAGGTGAGGGGGCGCTCGACGTCCTGACTTTC
TRBV5-5	TRBJ1-2	.	.	CASSLSTDNYGYTF	TGTGCCAGCAGCTTGAGTACAGATAACTATGGCTACACCTTC
TRBV12-3/TRBV12-4	TRBJ2-5	.	.	CASSGETQYF	TGTGCCAGCTCCGGGGAGACCCAGTACTTC
TRBV7-2	TRBJ1-6	TRBD1	.	CASSLGQGFYHSPLHF	TGTGCCAGCAGCTTGGGACAGGGTTTCTACCATTCACCCCTCCACTTT
TRBV2	TRBJ1-1	TRBD1	few	CASSNPGTGNTNTEAFF	TGTGCCAGCAGTAATCCCGGGACAGGGAATACTAACACTGAAGCTTTCTTT
TRBV4-1	TRBJ1-4	.	.	CASSQPTGANEKLFF	TGCGCCAGCAGCCAACCGACAGGAGCTAATGAAAAACTGTTTTTT
TRBV7-9	TRBJ1-3	.	.	CASSLAFSVGNTIYF	TGTGCCAGCAGCTTAGCGTTTTCAGTAGGAAACACCATATATTTT
TRBV29-1	TRBJ1-1	.	.	CSVALAQNTEAFF	TGCAGCGTTGCGCTGGCCCAGAACACTGAAGCTTTCTTT
TRBV29-1	TRBJ2-1	TRBD2	.	CSVVASGRYYNEQFF	TGCAGCGTTGTGGCTAGCGGGAGATACTACAATGAGCAGTTCTTC
TRBV9	TRBJ2-3	.	once	CASSYSPGGTDTQYF	TGTGCCAGCAGCTACTCCCCGGGGGGCACAGATACGCAGTATTTT
TRBV19	TRBJ2-1	TRBD2	.	CASSIRKLAKLYNEQFF	TGTGCCAGTAGTATTAGGAAACTAGCGAAACTCTACAATGAGCAGTTCTTC
TRBV6-1	TRBJ1-2	.	.	CASSESGNDGYTF	TGTGCCAGCAGTGAATCAGGGAACGATGGCTACACCTTC
TRBV18	TRBJ2-4	.	.	CASSPAAAGIQYF	TGTGCCAGCTCACCAGCGGCAGCGGGCATTCAGTACTTC
TRBV6-6	TRBJ2-1	TRBD2	.	CASGMAGVSYNEQFF	TGTGCCAGCGGAATGGCGGGAGTGTCCTACAATGAGCAGTTCTTC
TRBV20-1	TRBJ1-1	.	.	CSARGQLEAFF	TGCAGTGCTAGAGGACAGCTTGAAGCTTTCTTT
TRBV5-1	TRBJ1-2	.	.	CASSLMGGTNYGYTF	TGCGCCAGCAGCTTGATGGGAGGGACTAACTATGGCTACACCTTC
TRBV2	TRBJ2-1	.	once	CASSGLGQQEFF	TGTGCCAGCAGCGGCCTTGGGCAGCAGGAGTTCTTC
TRBV27	TRBJ2-3	.	.	CASSLSMTMDRNTDTQYF	TGTGCCAGCAGTTTATCAATGACAATGGATAGGAACACAGATACGCAGTATTTT
TRBV19	TRBJ2-5	.	few	CASTGRGQETQYF	TGTGCCAGCACGGGAAGAGGACAAGAGACCCAGTACTTC
TRBV7-2	TRBJ2-7	.	.	CASSDDYSYEQYF	TGTGCCAGCAGCGACGACTACTCCTACGAGCAGTACTTC
TRBV6-5	TRBJ1-2	.	once	CASRSAVYGYTF	TGTGCCAGCAGAAGTGCGGTCTATGGCTACACCTTC
TRBV5-6	TRBJ2-1	TRBD2	.	CASSSAGVRQTEQFF	TGTGCCAGCAGCTCGGCGGGAGTGAGGCAGACTGAGCAGTTCTTC
TRBV10-1	TRBJ2-7	TRBD1	.	CASSEVGTGVYEQYF	TGCGCCAGCAGTGAGGTGGGGACAGGGGTCTACGAGCAGTACTTC
TRBV5-5	TRBJ2-5	TRBD1	.	CASSPVGQGLAETQYF	TGTGCCAGCAGCCCTGTGGGACAGGGTCTTGCAGAGACCCAGTACTTC
TRBV19	TRBJ2-2	TRBD2	few	CASSILAGYTGELFF	TGTGCCAGTAGTATTCTAGCGGGATACACCGGGGAGCTGTTTTTT
TRBV5-1	TRBJ1-1	TRBD1	.	CASSWGTGGASNTEAFF	TGCGCCAGCAGTTGGGGGACAGGGGGCGCGTCGAACACTGAAGCTTTCTTT
TRBV28	TRBJ2-1	.	once	CASSFTGFSNEQFF	TGTGCCAGCAGTTTTACGGGATTTAGCAATGAGCAGTTCTTC
TRBV7-2	TRBJ2-3	TRBD2	.	CASSQGLAGHTQYF	TGTGCCAGCAGCCAGGGACTAGCGGGACATACGCAGTATTTT
TRBV3-1/TRBV3-2	TRBJ1-4	.	.	CASSQGIGRGGMNEKLFF	TGTGCCAGCAGCCAAGGGATCGGTCGGGGGGGGATGAATGAAAAACTGTTTTTT
TRBV3-1/TRBV3-2	TRBJ2-7	TRBD2	.	CASSQSGNTYEQYF	TGTGCCAGCAGCCAAAGCGGGAATACCTACGAGCAGTACTTC
TRBV24-1	TRBJ1-2	TRBD1	.	CATSEGRDSNYGYTF	TGTGCCACCAGTGAGGGGCGGGACAGCAACTATGGCTACACCTTC